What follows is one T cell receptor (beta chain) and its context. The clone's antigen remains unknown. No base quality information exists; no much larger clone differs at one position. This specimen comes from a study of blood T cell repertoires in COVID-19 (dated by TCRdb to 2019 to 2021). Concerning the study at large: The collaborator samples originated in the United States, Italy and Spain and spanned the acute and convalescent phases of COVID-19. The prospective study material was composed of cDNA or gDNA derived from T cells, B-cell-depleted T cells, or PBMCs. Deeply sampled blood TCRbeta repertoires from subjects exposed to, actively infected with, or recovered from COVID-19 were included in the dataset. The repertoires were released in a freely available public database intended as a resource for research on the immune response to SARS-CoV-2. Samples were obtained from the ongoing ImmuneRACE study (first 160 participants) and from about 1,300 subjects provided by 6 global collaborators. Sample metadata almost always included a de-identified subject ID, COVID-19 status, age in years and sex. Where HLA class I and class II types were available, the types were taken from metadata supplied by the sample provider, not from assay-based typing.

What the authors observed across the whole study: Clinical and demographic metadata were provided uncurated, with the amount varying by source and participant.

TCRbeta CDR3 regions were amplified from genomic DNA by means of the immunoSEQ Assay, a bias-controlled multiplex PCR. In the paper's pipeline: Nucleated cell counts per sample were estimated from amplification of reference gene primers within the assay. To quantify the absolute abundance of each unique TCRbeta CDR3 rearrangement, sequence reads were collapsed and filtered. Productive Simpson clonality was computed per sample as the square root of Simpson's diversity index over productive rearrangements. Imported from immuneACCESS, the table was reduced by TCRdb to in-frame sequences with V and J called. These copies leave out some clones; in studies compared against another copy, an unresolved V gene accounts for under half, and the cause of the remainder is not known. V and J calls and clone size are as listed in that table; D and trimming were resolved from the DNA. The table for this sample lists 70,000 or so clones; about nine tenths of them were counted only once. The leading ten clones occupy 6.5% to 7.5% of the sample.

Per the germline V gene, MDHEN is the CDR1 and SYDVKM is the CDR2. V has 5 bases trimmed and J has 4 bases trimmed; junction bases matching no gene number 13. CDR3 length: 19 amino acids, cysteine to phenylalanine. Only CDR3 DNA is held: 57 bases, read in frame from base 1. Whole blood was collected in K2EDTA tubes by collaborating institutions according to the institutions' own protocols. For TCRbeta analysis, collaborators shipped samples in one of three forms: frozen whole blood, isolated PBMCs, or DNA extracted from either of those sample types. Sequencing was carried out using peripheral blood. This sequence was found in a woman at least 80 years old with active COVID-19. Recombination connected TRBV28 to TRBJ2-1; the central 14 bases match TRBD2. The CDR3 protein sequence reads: CASSTGTSGRPTRYNEQFF. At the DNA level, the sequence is TGTGCCAGCAGTACCGGGACTAGCGGGAGACCTACTAGGTACAATGAGCAGTTCTTC. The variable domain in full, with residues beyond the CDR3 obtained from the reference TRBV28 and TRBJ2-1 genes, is DVKVTQSSRYLVKRTGEKVFLECVQDMDHENMFWYRQDPGLGLRLIYFSYDVKMKEKGDIPEGYSVSREKKERFSLILESASTNQTSMYLCASSTGTSGRPTRYNEQFFGPGTRLTVL.